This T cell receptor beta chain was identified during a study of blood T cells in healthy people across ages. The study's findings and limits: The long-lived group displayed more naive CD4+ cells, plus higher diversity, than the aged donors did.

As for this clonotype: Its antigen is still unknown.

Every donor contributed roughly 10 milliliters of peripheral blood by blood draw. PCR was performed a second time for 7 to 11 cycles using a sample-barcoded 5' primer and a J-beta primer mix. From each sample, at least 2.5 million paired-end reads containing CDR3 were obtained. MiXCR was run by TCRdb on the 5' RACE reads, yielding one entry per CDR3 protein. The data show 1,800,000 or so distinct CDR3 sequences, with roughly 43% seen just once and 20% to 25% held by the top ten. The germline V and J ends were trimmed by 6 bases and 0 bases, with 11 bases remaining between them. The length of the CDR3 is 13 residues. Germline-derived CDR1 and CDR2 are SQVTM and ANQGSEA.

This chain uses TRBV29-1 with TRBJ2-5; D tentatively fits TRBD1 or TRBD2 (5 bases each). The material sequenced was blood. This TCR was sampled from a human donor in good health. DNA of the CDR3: TGCAGCGTACGGGGCTGGTACCAAGAGACCCAGTACTTC. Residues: CSVRGWYQETQYF.